This passage covers 27 T cell receptor beta chains from one sample sequenced in a study of T-cell reconstitution after alpha-beta-depleted transplantation in children. The library targeted TCRbeta and was prepared with unique molecular identifiers. TCRdb passed the PCR reads through MiXCR, listing each CDR3 protein once. This table has tens of thousands of distinct CDR3 sequences, approximately 6.1% appearing once. The material was PBMCs, mostly from graft donor cells, obtained 60 days after TCRalphabeta/CD19-depleted stem cell transplant. Receptors were obtained from a female patient aged 2-9 years who had a stem cell transplant for aplastic anemia, so the T cells may come from the graft donor.

This clonotype was recorded at least ten times. J is TRBJ2-7 and V is TRBV3-1; 10 nucleotides align to TRBD2. The CDR3 consists of 16 residues. CDR1 is LGHDT and CDR2 is YNNKEL in the germline V gene (reference sequence). V lost 0 bases and J lost 2; bases outside the gene matches: 4. CDR3 region: CASSQELLAGAYEQYF. In DNA, the CDR3 is TGTGCCAGCAGCCAAGAGCTTCTAGCGGGGGCCTACGAGCAGTACTTC.

This clonotype was picked up a small number of times. The V and J genes are TRBV6-1 and TRBJ1-6; 10 bases are a match to TRBD1. Germline CDR1 and CDR2: MNHNS and SASEGT. J gave up 5 bases and V 6 bases, and 7 bases lay outside the gene matches. CDR3 size: 16 residues. CDR3 in DNA: TGTGCCAGCAGGAGACAGGGGGCGGCGGATAATTCACCCCTCCACTTT. Amino acid sequence: CASRRQGAADNSPLHF.

This chain links TRBV7-8 with TRBJ1-1; TRBD1 matches 8 bases. Germline V gene lookup returns CDR1 SGHVS and CDR2 FQNEAQ. With 4 bases clipped from V and 3 bases from J, the junction kept 4 bases outside the gene matches. The CDR3 is made up of 14 amino acids. The CDR3 DNA reads TGTGCCAGCAGCTCAGGGGGCGGGTACACTGAAGCTTTCTTT. This codes for CASSSGGGYTEAFF.

In regard to this clonotype: This may come from a read error, since a much larger clone is one base off. The genes are TRBV18 and TRBJ2-1, with 7 positions matching TRBD1. CDR3 length: 15 residues. Germline V gene sequence: CDR1 KGHSH, CDR2 LQKENI. The junction had 12 bases not matched to a gene; V was cut back by 3 bases and J by 10 bases. The CDR3 is CASSPGTVVRHEQFF. CDR3 DNA: TGTGCCAGCTCACCCGGGACAGTGGTACGCCACGAGCAGTTCTTC.

The rearrangement links TRBV7-9 to TRBJ2-7, with 7 bases that match TRBD2. The CDR3 spans 17 residues. CDR1 is SEHNR, CDR2 FQNEAQ, per germline (reference sequence). Unmatched junction bases numbered 13, after V lost 3 bases and J lost 2 bases. CDR3: CASSLWGGGNRAYEQYF. DNA for the CDR3: TGTGCCAGCAGCTTGTGGGGGGGAGGCAATCGGGCCTACGAGCAGTACTTC.

This clonotype came up many times. This chain connects TRBV9 to TRBJ2-1; the D is unclear. Germline V gene sequence: CDR1 SGDLS, CDR2 YYNGEE. The length of the CDR3 is 15 residues. Trimming took off 1 base at V and 0 bases at J, with 8 bases between the two ends. The CDR3 region is CASSVIPSSYNEQFF. The CDR3 coding sequence is TGTGCCAGCAGCGTAATACCGAGCTCCTACAATGAGCAGTTCTTC.

This clonotype turned up a few times. The CDR3 DNA reads as TGTGCCAGCAGTTTATACTCCGGGGCTAGGGATGAAAAACTGTTTTTT. Protein: CASSLYSGARDEKLFF. The chain recombines TRBV27 with TRBJ1-4; tentative D call: TRBD1 (5 bases). The CDR3 length is 16 residues. Looked up from germline, CDR1 is MNHEY and CDR2 is SMNVEV (reference sequence). The V end was cut by 1 base, the J end by 6 bases, with 15 bases between.

At least ten counts were recorded for this clonotype. V usage is TRBV25-1 and J usage is TRBJ2-7; maybe TRBD2 (9 bases). Trimming took off 7 bases at V and 4 bases at J, with 23 bases between the two ends. CDR1 MGHDK and CDR2 SYGVNS come from the germline V gene. This CDR3 contains 16 residues. As DNA, the CDR3 is TGTGCCAGCATTGGACAGGGCAGGCGGGGGGGTTACGAGCAGTACTTC. Protein: CASIGQGRRGGYEQYF.

The rearrangement links TRBV5-6 to TRBJ2-7; TRBD2 matches at 13 bases. The CDR3 has 16 residues. The V and J ends lost 2 bases and 4 bases, in that order; junction bases with no gene match: 6. Looked up from germline, CDR1 is SGHDT and CDR2 is YYEEEE. CDR3 amino acids: CASSFGLAGDRYEQYF. The CDR3 coding sequence is TGTGCCAGCAGCTTTGGACTAGCGGGAGATAGATACGAGCAGTACTTC.

This clonotype was seen at least ten times. The chain combines TRBV10-3 with TRBJ1-2, with D maybe TRBD1 (5 bases). With 3 bases removed from V and 3 bases from J, the gap between germline ends came to 14 bases. The CDR3 has 15 amino acids. Germline CDR1 ENHRY, CDR2 SYGVKD. The CDR3 loop is CAISDSSGRYYGYTF. In DNA, the CDR3 is TGTGCCATCAGTGATAGCTCGGGGCGGTACTATGGCTACACCTTC.

This chain uses TRBV5-1 with TRBJ1-6, with a weak D call TRBD1 (6 bases). This CDR3 contains 15 residues. Trimming shortened V by 4 bases and J by 4 bases, and 12 bases separated the two germline ends. CDR1 is SGHRS and CDR2 is YFSETQ in the germline V gene. The CDR3 nucleotides are TGCGCCAGCAGCCAATTAGGGGGGTATAATTCACCCCTCCACTTT. Translated, it gives CASSQLGGYNSPLHF.

The sample holds many counts of this clonotype. The rearrangement links TRBV12-5 to TRBJ2-2; D remains unclear. Deletions cut 1 base from V and 7 bases from J, with 10 bases between. Germline CDR1 reads LGHNT; CDR2 reads FRNRAP. CDR3 length: 14 amino acids. The CDR3 protein is CASGLAPIGGELFF. CDR3 in DNA: TGTGCTAGTGGTTTGGCCCCAATAGGCGGGGAGCTGTTTTTT. Filled out from reference TRBV12-5 and TRBJ2-2, the complete variable domain reads DARVTQTPRHKVTEMGQEVTMRCQPILGHNTVFWYRQTMMQGLELLAYFRNRAPLDDSGMPKDRFSAEMPDATLATLKIQPSEPRDSAVYFCASGLAPIGGELFFGEGSRLTVL.

This clonotype was detected ten times or more. The rearrangement uses TRBV20-1 and TRBJ2-5; no clear D. CDR1 is DFQATT and CDR2 is SNEGSKA in the germline V gene (reference sequence). This CDR3 contains 14 residues. Trimming took off 0 bases at V and 1 base at J, with 9 bases between the two ends. The CDR3: CSARDQAFQETQYF. CDR3 DNA: TGCAGTGCTAGAGATCAGGCCTTCCAAGAGACCCAGTACTTC.

This clonotype has at least ten counts. The V gene is TRBV9, the J gene TRBJ2-5; 10 positions match TRBD1. Germline V gives CDR1 SGDLS, CDR2 YYNGEE. V gave up 2 bases and J gave up 5 bases; unmatched junction bases: 6. The CDR3 consists of 15 residues. CDR3 DNA: TGTGCCAGCAGCGTCGACAGGGGGCGCTGGGAGACCCAGTACTTC. Translation: CASSVDRGRWETQYF.

Ten or more counts support this clonotype. V is TRBV20-1 and J is TRBJ1-5; D possibly corresponds to TRBD1 (5 bases). Germline V lookup: CDR1 DFQATT, CDR2 SNEGSKA (reference sequence). With 0 bases removed from V and 1 base from J, the gap between germline ends came to 13 bases. The length of the CDR3 is 16 residues. CDR3 nucleotides: TGCAGTGCTAGAGATTCGGGGGTTGGAAGCAATCAGCCCCAGCATTTT. Its protein is CSARDSGVGSNQPQHF.

The rearrangement links TRBV5-1 to TRBJ2-2; 13 bases are a match to TRBD2. Germline V gives CDR1 SGHRS, CDR2 YFSETQ. The CDR3 loop spans 18 amino acids. The trim removed 3 bases at V and 6 bases at J, leaving 11 bases unmatched. The CDR3 DNA reads as TGCGCCAGCAGCTCTGGACTAGCGGGAGTGAGTGGATCCGGGGAGCTGTTTTTT. It is translated as CASSSGLAGVSGSGELFF.

This chain connects TRBV2 to TRBJ2-3; tentative D call: TRBD2 (6 bases). Germline V CDR1 and CDR2: SNHLY, FYNNEI. The CDR3 covers 15 residues. Trimming cost V 7 bases and J 0 bases, with 14 bases left between them. Here the CDR3 DNA reads TGTGCCAGCACAACTAGCACCTTAAGCACAGATACGCAGTATTTT. Translation: CASTTSTLSTDTQYF.

This clonotype was counted between two and nine times. This chain joins TRBV14 and TRBJ2-3; possible D gene TRBD1, 6 bases. CDR1 and CDR2 from the germline V gene are SGHDN and FVKESK. The CDR3 spans 15 residues. Trimming removed 4 bases from V and 0 bases from J, with 11 bases in between. The CDR3 sequence: CASSRGQLSTDTQYF. The DNA of the CDR3 is TGTGCCAGCAGCCGAGGACAGCTAAGCACAGATACGCAGTATTTT.

This clonotype was seen many times. The genes are TRBV5-1 and TRBJ1-1; TRBD1 is a possible D gene (6 bases). Germline CDR1 SGHRS, CDR2 YFSETQ. The CDR3 is made up of 14 amino acids. V was clipped by 1 base and J by 3 bases, with 10 bases between them. The CDR3 coding sequence is TGCGCCAGCAGCTTGTTAGCAGGGGACACTGAAGCTTTCTTT. Its translation: CASSLLAGDTEAFF.

This clonotype came up many times. The chain is built from TRBV28 and TRBJ2-5; D is unresolved. V was pared by 3 bases and J by 1 base, with 15 bases between. The germline CDR1 and CDR2 sequences are MDHEN and SYDVKM. The CDR3 length is 16 residues. The CDR3 region has the DNA TGTGCCAGCAGTTTCACGGGCCGGTCCAGCCAAGAGACCCAGTACTTC. Its translation is CASSFTGRSSQETQYF. The full variable domain, in which reference TRBV28 and TRBJ2-5 provide the parts outside the CDR3, is DVKVTQSSRYLVKRTGEKVFLECVQDMDHENMFWYRQDPGLGLRLIYFSYDVKMKEKGDIPEGYSVSREKKERFSLILESASTNQTSMYLCASSFTGRSSQETQYFGPGTRLLVL.

This clonotype showed up many times. The chain uses TRBV10-3 and TRBJ2-1, with 8 bases that match TRBD2. Germline V gene sequence: CDR1 ENHRY, CDR2 SYGVKD. The CDR3 spans 16 residues. V dropped 9 bases and J dropped 6; count of bases not matched to a gene: 16. DNA of the CDR3: TGTGCCATGAAAGAGAATGCGGGGGGCCCCTCCAATGAGCAGTTCTTC. Amino acid sequence: CAMKENAGGPSNEQFF.

The chain is built from TRBV2 and TRBJ2-2; TRBD1 agrees at 8 bases. The germline V gene encodes CDR1 SNHLY and CDR2 FYNNEI. The CDR3 is 15 residues long. The ends lost 7 bases at V and 1 base at J; junction bases unmatched: 5. Written as DNA, the CDR3 is TGTGCCAGCACCTTGGGGACAGGGAACACCGGGGAGCTGTTTTTT. Translating it yields CASTLGTGNTGELFF.

This clonotype was detected many times. The chain carries TRBV20-1 and TRBJ2-3, with TRBD2 as a possible D gene (5 bases). V was clipped by 7 bases and J by 2 bases, with 13 bases between them. Germline loops: CDR1 DFQATT, CDR2 SNEGSKA (reference sequence). The CDR3 consists of 13 residues. The CDR3 region is CSVKGVSTDTQYF. As DNA, the CDR3 is TGCAGTGTTAAGGGAGTATCCACAGATACGCAGTATTTT.

This clonotype was observed many times. The chain combines TRBV12-3 or TRBV12-4 with TRBJ2-3, with TRBD1 as a possible D gene (6 bases). Trimming shortened V by 6 bases and J by 0 bases, and 10 bases separated the two germline ends. This CDR3 region has 14 residues. The CDR3 is CASRSDRSTDTQYF. DNA for the CDR3: TGTGCCAGCAGATCGGACAGAAGCACAGATACGCAGTATTTT.

This clonotype qualifies as medium-sized. The chain employs TRBV15 and TRBJ2-4, with unresolved D. In germline, CDR1 is LNHNV, CDR2 YYDKDF (reference sequence). V lost 1 base and J 15 bases, leaving 16 bases between the germline ends. This CDR3 is 13 amino acids long. The CDR3 reads CATSRGIETRLYF. CDR3 coding DNA: TGTGCCACCAGCAGAGGGATTGAGACTCGACTGTACTTC.

This clonotype was seen a few times. The chain couples TRBV9 to TRBJ1-6; D not resolved. V was shortened by 3 bases and J by 0 bases, with 7 bases between the two germline ends. The CDR3 sequence is 15 residues long. Germline lookup yields CDR1 SGDLS and CDR2 YYNGEE. CDR3 coding DNA: TGTGCCAGCAGCGCCAGTAGCTCCTATAATTCACCCCTCCACTTT. Translated: CASSASSSYNSPLHF. The full variable domain, its missing parts supplied by reference TRBV9 and TRBJ1-6, is DSGVTQTPKHLITATGQRVTLRCSPRSGDLSVYWYQQSLDQGLQFLIQYYNGEERAKGNILERFSAQQFPDLHSELNLSSLELGDSALYFCASSASSSYNSPLHFGNGTRLTVT.

This clonotype showed up many times. This rearrangement joins TRBV18 to TRBJ2-1, with 9 bases lining up with TRBD2. Germline V gene sequence: CDR1 KGHSH, CDR2 LQKENI. The CDR3 has 14 residues. Trimming cost V 3 bases and J 6 bases; bases outside gene matches: 3. CDR3 in DNA: TGTGCCAGCTCACCGGGACTAGCTCTCAATGAGCAGTTCTTC. Protein sequence: CASSPGLALNEQFF.